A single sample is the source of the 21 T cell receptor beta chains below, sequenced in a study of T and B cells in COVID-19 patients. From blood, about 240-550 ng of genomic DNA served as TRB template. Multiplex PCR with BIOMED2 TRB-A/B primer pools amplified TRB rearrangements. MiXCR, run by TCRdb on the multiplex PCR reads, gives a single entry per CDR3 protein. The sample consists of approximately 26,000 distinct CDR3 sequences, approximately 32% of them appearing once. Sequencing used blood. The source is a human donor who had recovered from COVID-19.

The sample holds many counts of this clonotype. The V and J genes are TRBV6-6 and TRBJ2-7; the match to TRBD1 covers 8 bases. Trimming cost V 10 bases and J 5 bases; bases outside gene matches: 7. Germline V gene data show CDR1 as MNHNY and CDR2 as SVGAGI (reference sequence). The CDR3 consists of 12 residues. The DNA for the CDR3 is TGTGCCACTACGGACAGGGTGAACGAGCAGTACTTC. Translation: CATTDRVNEQYF.

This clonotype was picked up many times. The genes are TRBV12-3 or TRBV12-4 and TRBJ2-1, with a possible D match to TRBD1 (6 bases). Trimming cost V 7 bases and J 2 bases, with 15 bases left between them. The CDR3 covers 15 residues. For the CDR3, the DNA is TGTGCCAGCATTGTAACAGGGAACACCTACAATGAGCAGTTCTTC. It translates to CASIVTGNTYNEQFF.

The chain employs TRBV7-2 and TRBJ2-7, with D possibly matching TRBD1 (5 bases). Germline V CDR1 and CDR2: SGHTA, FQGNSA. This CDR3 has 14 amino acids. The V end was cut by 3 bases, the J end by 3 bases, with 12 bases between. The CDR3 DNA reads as TGTGCCAGCAGCTTCCACAGGCCATTCTACGAGCAGTACTTC. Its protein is CASSFHRPFYEQYF. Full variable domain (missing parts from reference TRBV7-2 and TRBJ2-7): GAGVSQSPSNKVTEKGKDVELRCDPISGHTALYWYRQSLGQGLEFLIYFQGNSAPDKSGLPSDRFSAERTGGSVSTLTIQRTQQEDSAVYLCASSFHRPFYEQYFGPGTRLTVT.

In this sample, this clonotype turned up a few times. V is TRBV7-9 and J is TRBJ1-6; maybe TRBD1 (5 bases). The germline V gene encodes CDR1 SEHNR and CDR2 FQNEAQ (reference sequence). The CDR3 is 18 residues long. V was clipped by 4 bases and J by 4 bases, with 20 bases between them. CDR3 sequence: CASSSPPDGGAYNSPLHF. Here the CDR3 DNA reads TGTGCCAGCAGCTCCCCCCCGGACGGGGGAGCTTATAATTCACCCCTCCACTTT.

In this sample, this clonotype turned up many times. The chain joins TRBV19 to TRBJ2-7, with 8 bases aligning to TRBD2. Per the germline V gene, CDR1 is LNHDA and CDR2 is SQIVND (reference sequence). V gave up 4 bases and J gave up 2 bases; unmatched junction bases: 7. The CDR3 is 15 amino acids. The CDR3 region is CASSTLAGPAYEQYF. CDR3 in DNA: TGTGCCAGTAGTACCCTAGCGGGCCCAGCCTACGAGCAGTACTTC. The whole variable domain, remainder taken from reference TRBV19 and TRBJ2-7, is DGGITQSPKYLFRKEGQNVTLSCEQNLNHDAMYWYRQDPGQGLRLIYYSQIVNDFQKGDIAEGYSVSREKKESFPLTVTSAQKNPTAFYLCASSTLAGPAYEQYFGPGTRLTVT.

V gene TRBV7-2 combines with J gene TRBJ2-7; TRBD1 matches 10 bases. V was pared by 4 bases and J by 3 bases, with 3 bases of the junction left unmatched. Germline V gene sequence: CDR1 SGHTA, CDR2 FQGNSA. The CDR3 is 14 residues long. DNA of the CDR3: TGTGCCAGCAGCTCCGGGACAGGGGACTACGAGCAGTACTTC. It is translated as CASSSGTGDYEQYF.

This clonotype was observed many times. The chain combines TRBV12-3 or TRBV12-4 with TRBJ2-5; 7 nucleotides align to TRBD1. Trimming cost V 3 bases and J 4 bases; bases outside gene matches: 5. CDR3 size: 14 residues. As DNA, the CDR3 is TGTGCCAGCAGTTTGAGGGGGCATCGAGAGACCCAGTACTTC. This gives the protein CASSLRGHRETQYF.

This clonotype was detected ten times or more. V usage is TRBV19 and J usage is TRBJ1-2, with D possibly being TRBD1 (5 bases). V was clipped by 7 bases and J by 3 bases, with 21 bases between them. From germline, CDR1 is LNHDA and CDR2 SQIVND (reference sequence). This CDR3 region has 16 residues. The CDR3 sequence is CASTYRWTLNYYGYTF. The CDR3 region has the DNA TGTGCCAGTACCTACAGGTGGACACTCAATTACTATGGCTACACCTTC.

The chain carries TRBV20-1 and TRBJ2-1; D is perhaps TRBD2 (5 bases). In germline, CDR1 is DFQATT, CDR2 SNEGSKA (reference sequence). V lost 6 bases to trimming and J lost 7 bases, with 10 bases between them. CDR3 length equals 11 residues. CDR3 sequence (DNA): TGCAGTGCCACGTCGGGAAATGAGCAGTTCTTC. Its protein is CSATSGNEQFF.

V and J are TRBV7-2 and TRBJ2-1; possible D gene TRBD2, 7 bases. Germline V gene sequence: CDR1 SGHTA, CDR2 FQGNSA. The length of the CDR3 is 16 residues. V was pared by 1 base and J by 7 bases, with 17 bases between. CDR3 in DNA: TGTGCCAGCAGCTTAGTTCCGGCGGGGGCCTCGAATGAGCAGTTCTTC. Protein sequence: CASSLVPAGASNEQFF.

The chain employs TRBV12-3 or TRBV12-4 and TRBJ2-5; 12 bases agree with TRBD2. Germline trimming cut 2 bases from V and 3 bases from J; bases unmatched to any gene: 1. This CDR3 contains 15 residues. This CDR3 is CASSLTSGGKETQYF. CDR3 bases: TGTGCCAGCAGTTTAACTAGCGGGGGGAAAGAGACCCAGTACTTC.

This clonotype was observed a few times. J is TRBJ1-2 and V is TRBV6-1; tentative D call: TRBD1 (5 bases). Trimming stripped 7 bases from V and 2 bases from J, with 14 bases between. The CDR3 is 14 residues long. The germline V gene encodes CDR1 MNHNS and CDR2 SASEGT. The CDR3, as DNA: TGTGCCAGCACTACTCCGGGACGGAACTATGGCTACACCTTC. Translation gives CASTTPGRNYGYTF.

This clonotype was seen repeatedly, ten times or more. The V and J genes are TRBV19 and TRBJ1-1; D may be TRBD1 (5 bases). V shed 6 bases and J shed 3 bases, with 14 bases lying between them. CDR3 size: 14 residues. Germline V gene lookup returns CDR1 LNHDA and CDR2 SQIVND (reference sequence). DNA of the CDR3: TGTGCCAGTAGGCAATGGGGAGGGGACACTGAAGCTTTCTTT. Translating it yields CASRQWGGDTEAFF.

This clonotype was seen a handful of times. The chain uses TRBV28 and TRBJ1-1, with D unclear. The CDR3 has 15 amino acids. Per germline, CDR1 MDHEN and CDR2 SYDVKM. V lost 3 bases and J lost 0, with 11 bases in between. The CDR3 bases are TGTGCCAGCAGTTTGCTGCTCACCATGAACACTGAAGCTTTCTTT. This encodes CASSLLLTMNTEAFF.

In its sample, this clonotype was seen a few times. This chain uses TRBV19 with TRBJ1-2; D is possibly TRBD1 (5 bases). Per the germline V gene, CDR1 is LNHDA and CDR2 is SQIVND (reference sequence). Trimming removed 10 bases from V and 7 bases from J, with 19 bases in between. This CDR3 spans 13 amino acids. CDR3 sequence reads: CATLAGSVSGYTF. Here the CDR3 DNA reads TGTGCCACTTTGGCAGGGTCAGTCTCTGGCTACACCTTC. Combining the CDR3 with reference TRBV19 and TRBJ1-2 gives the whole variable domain DGGITQSPKYLFRKEGQNVTLSCEQNLNHDAMYWYRQDPGQGLRLIYYSQIVNDFQKGDIAEGYSVSREKKESFPLTVTSAQKNPTAFYLCATLAGSVSGYTFGSGTRLTVV.

CDR3 bases: TGTGCCAGCTCACCAAACTTGGCGGATCAGCCCCAGCATTTT. Protein: CASSPNLADQPQHF. The V and J genes are TRBV18 and TRBJ1-5; D gene uncertain. Germline CDR1 is KGHSH and CDR2 is LQKENI. The germline V and J ends were trimmed by 2 bases and 5 bases, with 10 bases remaining between them. The CDR3 extends over 14 amino acids.

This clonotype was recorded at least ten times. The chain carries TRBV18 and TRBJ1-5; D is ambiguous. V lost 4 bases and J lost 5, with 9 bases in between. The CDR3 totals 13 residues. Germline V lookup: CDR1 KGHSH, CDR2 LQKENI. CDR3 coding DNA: TGTGCCAGCTCACTCGGGCCCGATCAGCCCCAGCATTTT. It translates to CASSLGPDQPQHF.

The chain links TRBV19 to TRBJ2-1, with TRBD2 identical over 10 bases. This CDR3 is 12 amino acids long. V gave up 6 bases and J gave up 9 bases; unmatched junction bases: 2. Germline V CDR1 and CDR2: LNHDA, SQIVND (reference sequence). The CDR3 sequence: CASRQREGEQFF. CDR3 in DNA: TGTGCCAGTAGACAGCGGGAGGGTGAGCAGTTCTTC.

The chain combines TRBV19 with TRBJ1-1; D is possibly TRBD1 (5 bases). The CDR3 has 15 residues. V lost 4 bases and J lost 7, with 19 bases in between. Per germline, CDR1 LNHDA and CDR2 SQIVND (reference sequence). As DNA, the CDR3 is TGTGCCAGTAGTAACCCAGGGCTTTTATGGGGTGAAGCTTTCTTT. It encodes CASSNPGLLWGEAFF.

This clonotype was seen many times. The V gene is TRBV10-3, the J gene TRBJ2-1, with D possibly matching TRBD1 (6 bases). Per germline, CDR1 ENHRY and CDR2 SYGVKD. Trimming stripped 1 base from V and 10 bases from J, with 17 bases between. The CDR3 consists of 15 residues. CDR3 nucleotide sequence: TGTGCCATCAGTGAGTTAGGGGGACAATCCATAGAGCAGTTCTTC. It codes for CAISELGGQSIEQFF.

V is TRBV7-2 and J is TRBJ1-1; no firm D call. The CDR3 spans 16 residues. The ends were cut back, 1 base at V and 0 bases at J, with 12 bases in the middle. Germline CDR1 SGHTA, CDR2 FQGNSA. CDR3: CASSLGVGRLNTEAFF. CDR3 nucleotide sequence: TGTGCCAGCAGCTTAGGGGTCGGACGGCTGAACACTGAAGCTTTCTTT. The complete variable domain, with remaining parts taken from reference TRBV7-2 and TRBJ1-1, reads GAGVSQSPSNKVTEKGKDVELRCDPISGHTALYWYRQSLGQGLEFLIYFQGNSAPDKSGLPSDRFSAERTGGSVSTLTIQRTQQEDSAVYLCASSLGVGRLNTEAFFGQGTRLTVV.